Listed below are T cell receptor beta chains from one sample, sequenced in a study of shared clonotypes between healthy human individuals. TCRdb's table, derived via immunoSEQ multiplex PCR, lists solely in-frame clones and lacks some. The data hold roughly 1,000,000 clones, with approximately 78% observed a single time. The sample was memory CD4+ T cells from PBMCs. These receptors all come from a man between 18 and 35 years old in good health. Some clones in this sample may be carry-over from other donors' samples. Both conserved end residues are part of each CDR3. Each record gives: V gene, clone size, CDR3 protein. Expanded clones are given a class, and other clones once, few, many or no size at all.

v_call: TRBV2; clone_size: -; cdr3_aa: CASSRSGFSNQPQHF
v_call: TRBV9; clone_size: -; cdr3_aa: CASSGRVTDTQYF
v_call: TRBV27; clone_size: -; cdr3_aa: CASKPRGTGVHEQYF
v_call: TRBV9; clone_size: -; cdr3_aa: CASSATGQTKETQYF
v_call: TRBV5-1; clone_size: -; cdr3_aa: CASSRTSGSETQYF
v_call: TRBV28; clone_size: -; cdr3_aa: CASSLPGQGWNTIYF
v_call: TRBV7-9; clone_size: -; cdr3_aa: CASSPGTYAYNEQFF
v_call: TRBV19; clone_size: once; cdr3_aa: CASTNRRTPTRPISYEQYF
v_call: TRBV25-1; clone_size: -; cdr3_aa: CASSDDRGSTEAFF
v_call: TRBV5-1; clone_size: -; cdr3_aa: CASSSGLAGRRTDTQYF
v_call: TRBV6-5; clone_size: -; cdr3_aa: CASSPSLGDTIYF
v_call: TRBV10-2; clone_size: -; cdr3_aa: CASSDLGTTNTGELFF
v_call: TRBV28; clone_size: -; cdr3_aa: CASRGAPGRAQPQHF
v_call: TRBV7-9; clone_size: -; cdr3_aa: CASSASPLSPLHF
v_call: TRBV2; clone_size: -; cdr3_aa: CASRPGQGAGNTIYF
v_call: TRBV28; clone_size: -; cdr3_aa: CAILQPGQGPYEQYF
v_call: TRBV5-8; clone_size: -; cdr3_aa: CASSLEGEPPPDTQYF
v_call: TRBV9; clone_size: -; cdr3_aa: CASSVQTGRSYNEQFF
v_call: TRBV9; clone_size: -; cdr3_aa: CASSPGTSAGELFF
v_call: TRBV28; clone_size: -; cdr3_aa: CASSLLGGLYQETQYF
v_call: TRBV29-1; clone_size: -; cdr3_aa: CSTGTSGFNEQFF
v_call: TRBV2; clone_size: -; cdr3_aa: CASPDKKQYF
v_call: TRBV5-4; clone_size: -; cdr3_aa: CASSLGGSLTDTQYF
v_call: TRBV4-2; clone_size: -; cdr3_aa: CASSQDQGRVPGELFF
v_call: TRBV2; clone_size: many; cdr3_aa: CASSGTGSGEQFF